The 18 T cell receptor beta chains given below trace back to one sample, sequenced in a study of shared clonotypes between healthy human individuals. TCRdb's copy holds only in-frame clones and misses some; the assay was immunoSEQ multiplex PCR. The sample records about 1.1 million clones, 75% to 85% being singletons. The material sequenced was memory CD4+ T cells from PBMCs. Subset specified: CD45RA-negative fraction. The receptors here all came from a man between 18 and 29 years old in good health. Some clones in this sample may be carry-over from other donors' samples.

The CDR3 reads CSASPEIEAFF. The CDR3 nucleotides are TGCAGTGCTAGTCCAGAGATTGAAGCTTTCTTT. This chain links TRBV20-1 with TRBJ1-1; no clear D. CDR3 length equals 11 residues. V was clipped by 3 bases and J by 7 bases, with 9 bases between them. Germline V gives CDR1 DFQATT, CDR2 SNEGSKA (reference sequence).

This chain links TRBV12-5 with TRBJ2-1; tentatively, D is TRBD1 or TRBD2 (6 bases each). The ends were cut back, 0 bases at V and 15 bases at J, with 12 bases in the middle. The germline CDR1 and CDR2 sequences are LGHNT and FRNRAP. The CDR3 is 12 amino acids. The CDR3 DNA sequence: TGTGCTAGTGGTTTGGTAGGGGGGTCGCGGTTCTTC. Residues: CASGLVGGSRFF.

The V call is TRBV7-2, the J call TRBJ2-3; the match to TRBD2 covers 16 bases. Per germline, CDR1 SGHTA and CDR2 FQGNSA. V gave up 1 base and J gave up 2 bases; unmatched junction bases: 3. CDR3 length: 18 residues. This CDR3 reads CASSLVGTSGRATDTQYF. CDR3 DNA sequence: TGTGCCAGCAGCTTAGTGGGGACTAGCGGGAGGGCCACAGATACGCAGTATTTT.

CDR3 sequence reads: CASTSRDSNYGYTF. The CDR3 DNA is TGTGCCAGCACCTCGCGGGATTCTAACTATGGCTACACCTTC. The rearrangement joins TRBV7-2 to TRBJ1-2; D is uncertain. The CDR3 is 14 amino acids. Germline V gives CDR1 SGHTA, CDR2 FQGNSA. V shed 7 bases and J shed 0 bases, with 12 bases lying between them.

V usage is TRBV2 and J usage is TRBJ2-1, with D maybe TRBD2 (6 bases). This CDR3 region has 15 residues. The V end was cut by 6 bases, the J end by 5 bases, with 17 bases between. CDR1 is SNHLY and CDR2 is FYNNEI in the germline V gene. The CDR3 here is CASSLEGLDNNEQFF. CDR3 DNA sequence: TGTGCCAGCAGCCTCGAGGGACTGGATAACAATGAGCAGTTCTTC. The entire variable domain, with the rest obtained from reference TRBV2 and TRBJ2-1, is as follows: EPEVTQTPSHQVTQMGQEVILRCVPISNHLYFYWYRQILGQKVEFLVSFYNNEISEKSEIFDDQFSVERPDGSNFTLKIRSTKLEDSAMYFCASSLEGLDNNEQFFGPGTRLTVL.

A single count supports this clone. The chain links TRBV28 to TRBJ1-3; D is unresolved. The germline V and J ends were trimmed by 4 bases and 0 bases, with 10 bases remaining between them. Per germline, CDR1 MDHEN and CDR2 SYDVKM. The CDR3 length is 15 residues. The CDR3 region is CASSSWQTSGNTIYF. The CDR3 DNA is TGTGCCAGCAGTTCCTGGCAGACCTCTGGAAACACCATATATTTT.

This clone has just a few counts. The chain joins TRBV27 to TRBJ2-7; 7 nucleotides agree with TRBD1. Germline V gene lookup returns CDR1 MNHEY and CDR2 SMNVEV (reference sequence). The CDR3 sequence is 13 residues long. Trimming took 5 bases from V and 5 from J; bases not matched to a gene: 6. In DNA, the CDR3 is TGTGCCAGCAGTCCCACAGGGGTTAACGAGCAGTACTTC. This sequence encodes CASSPTGVNEQYF.

This chain links TRBV28 with TRBJ1-5; possibly TRBD1 for D (6 bases). The CDR3 loop spans 16 amino acids. Germline CDR1 MDHEN, CDR2 SYDVKM. V was shortened by 5 bases and J by 3 bases, with 17 bases between the two germline ends. The CDR3 loop reads CASSTNSDRFNQPQHF. The CDR3 nucleotides read TGTGCCAGCAGTACCAATTCCGACAGGTTCAATCAGCCCCAGCATTTT.

In this sample, this clone turned up many times. The J gene is TRBJ2-7, the V gene TRBV19, with 8 bases matching TRBD1. V was clipped by 3 bases and J by 4 bases; unmatched bases: 8. This CDR3 is 15 amino acids long. Germline V lookup: CDR1 LNHDA, CDR2 SQIVND (reference sequence). CDR3 amino acids: CASSIGTGPLYEQYF. CDR3 DNA: TGTGCCAGTAGTATTGGGACAGGCCCCCTATACGAGCAGTACTTC. Filled out from reference TRBV19 and TRBJ2-7, the complete variable domain reads DGGITQSPKYLFRKEGQNVTLSCEQNLNHDAMYWYRQDPGQGLRLIYYSQIVNDFQKGDIAEGYSVSREKKESFPLTVTSAQKNPTAFYLCASSIGTGPLYEQYFGPGTRLTVT.

The chain links TRBV11-1 to TRBJ2-5; the D is unclear. Germline assignment: CDR1 SGHAT and CDR2 FQDESV (reference sequence). This CDR3 spans 13 amino acids. The V end lost 0 bases, the J end lost 1 base, and 3 bases lay between the germline ends. CDR3 DNA sequence: TGTGCCAGCAGCTTAGCGACCCAAGAGACCCAGTACTTC. It is translated as CASSLATQETQYF. The complete variable domain, with remaining parts taken from reference TRBV11-1 and TRBJ2-5, reads EAEVAQSPRYKITEKSQAVAFWCDPISGHATLYWYRQILGQGPELLVQFQDESVVDDSQLPKDRFSAERLKGVDSTLKIQPAELGDSAMYLCASSLATQETQYFGPGTRLLVL.

The V call is TRBV2, the J call TRBJ2-1, with TRBD2 identical over 14 bases. With 5 bases clipped from V and 8 bases from J, the junction kept 11 bases outside the gene matches. This CDR3 region has 17 residues. From germline, CDR1 is SNHLY and CDR2 FYNNEI. In nucleotides, the CDR3 is TGTGCCAGCAGTCCCGGACTAGCGGGAGGCCGAGGAGATGAGCAGTTCTTC. Protein sequence: CASSPGLAGGRGDEQFF.

Many counts were recorded for this clone. This chain joins TRBV5-1 and TRBJ2-7, with 10 bases fitting TRBD1. This CDR3 contains 15 residues. With V trimmed by 0 bases and J by 3 bases, 3 bases remained unmatched. Looked up from germline, CDR1 is SGHRS and CDR2 is YFSETQ. CDR3 DNA: TGCGCCAGCAGCTTGGTAGGGACAGGGGACTACGAGCAGTACTTC. This codes for CASSLVGTGDYEQYF. Complete variable domain (other parts from reference TRBV5-1 and TRBJ2-7): KAGVTQTPRYLIKTRGQQVTLSCSPISGHRSVSWYQQTPGQGLQFLFEYFSETQRNKGNFPGRFSGRQFSNSRSEMNVSTLELGDSALYLCASSLVGTGDYEQYFGPGTRLTVT.

The V call is TRBV27, the J call TRBJ1-3, with D possibly being TRBD1 (5 bases). V lost 5 bases to trimming and J lost 1 base, with 12 bases between them. The CDR3 length is 15 residues. The germline CDR1 and CDR2 sequences are MNHEY and SMNVEV (reference sequence). The CDR3 nucleotides read TGTGCCAGCAGTCCCTATACAGGATCTGGAAACACCATATATTTT. This codes for CASSPYTGSGNTIYF.

The chain couples TRBV4-1 to TRBJ2-1, with 11 nucleotides matching TRBD2. The CDR3 loop spans 16 amino acids. Germline CDR1 is MGHRA and CDR2 is YSYEKL. Germline trimming cut 1 base from V and 8 bases from J; bases unmatched to any gene: 7. For the CDR3, the DNA is TGCGCCAGCAGCCAAGTAGCTAGCGGGAGGTTTTATGAGCAGTTCTTC. It encodes CASSQVASGRFYEQFF.

The CDR3 DNA sequence: TGTGCCAGCAGCCGACACCTAAGTGGCAATCAGCCCCAGCATTTT. Its translation is CASSRHLSGNQPQHF. The chain carries TRBV6-6 and TRBJ1-5; D is ambiguous. Trimming pared 6 bases from V and 2 bases from J, leaving 14 bases between. The CDR3 is 15 amino acids. Germline V lookup: CDR1 MNHNY, CDR2 SVGAGI (reference sequence).

The rearrangement links TRBV11-2 to TRBJ2-3; 11 bases are a match to TRBD2. Per germline, CDR1 SGHAT and CDR2 FQNNGV. The CDR3 runs to 16 residues. V trimming: 5 bases; J trimming: 1 base; junction bases outside the gene matches: 5. CDR3 nucleotides: TGTGCCAGCAGCCCCCTAGCGGGAGGACGCACAGATACGCAGTATTTT. It codes for CASSPLAGGRTDTQYF.

This clone appeared a single time. This chain joins TRBV30 and TRBJ2-3; 15 positions agree with TRBD2. The germline V gene encodes CDR1 GTSNPN and CDR2 SVGIG (reference sequence). The CDR3 runs to 16 residues. V was clipped by 7 bases and J by 1 base; unmatched bases: 6. The DNA for the CDR3 is TGTGCCTCAACGGGACTAGCGGGAGGTGGCACAGATACGCAGTATTTT. Translation: CASTGLAGGGTDTQYF.

The chain recombines TRBV10-3 with TRBJ2-5; 9 bases fit TRBD2. Germline CDR1 is ENHRY and CDR2 is SYGVKD. The V segment lost 3 bases and the J segment 2 bases; nucleotides outside the gene matches: 10. This CDR3 comprises 17 residues. This CDR3 reads CAISESWGTSKQETQYF. For the CDR3, the DNA is TGTGCCATCAGTGAAAGTTGGGGGACTAGCAAGCAAGAGACCCAGTACTTC.